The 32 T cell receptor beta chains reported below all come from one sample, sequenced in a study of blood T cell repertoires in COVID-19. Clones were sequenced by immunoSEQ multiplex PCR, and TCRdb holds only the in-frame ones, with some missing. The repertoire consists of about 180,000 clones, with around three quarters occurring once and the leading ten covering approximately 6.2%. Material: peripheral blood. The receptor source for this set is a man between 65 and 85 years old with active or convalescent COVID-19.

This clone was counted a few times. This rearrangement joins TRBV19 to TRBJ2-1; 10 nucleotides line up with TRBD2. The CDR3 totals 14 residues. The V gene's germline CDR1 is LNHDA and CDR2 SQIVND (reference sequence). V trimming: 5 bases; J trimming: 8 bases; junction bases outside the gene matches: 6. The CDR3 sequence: CASSYSGGADEQFF. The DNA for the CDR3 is TGTGCCAGTAGTTACAGCGGGGGGGCCGATGAGCAGTTCTTC.

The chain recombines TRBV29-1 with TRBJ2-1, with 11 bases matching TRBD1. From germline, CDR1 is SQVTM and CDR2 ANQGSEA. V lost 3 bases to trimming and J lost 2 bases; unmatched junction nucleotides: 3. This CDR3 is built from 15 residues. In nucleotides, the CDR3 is TGCAGCGTTGAGAAGGGACAGGGGGCCTACAATGAGCAGTTCTTC. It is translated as CSVEKGQGAYNEQFF.

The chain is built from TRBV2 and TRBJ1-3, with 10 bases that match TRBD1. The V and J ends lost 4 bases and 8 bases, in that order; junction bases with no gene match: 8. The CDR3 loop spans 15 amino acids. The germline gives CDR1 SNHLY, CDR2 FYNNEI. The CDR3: CASSARDRGLHTIYF. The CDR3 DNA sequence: TGTGCCAGCAGTGCCCGGGACAGGGGACTGCACACCATATATTTT.

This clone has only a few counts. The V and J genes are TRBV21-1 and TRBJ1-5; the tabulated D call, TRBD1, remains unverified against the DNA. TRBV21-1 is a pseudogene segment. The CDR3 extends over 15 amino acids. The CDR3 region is CASSTPGQGSKPQHF. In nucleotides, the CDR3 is TGTGCCAGCAGCACCCCGGGACAGGGGAGCAAGCCCCAGCATTTT.

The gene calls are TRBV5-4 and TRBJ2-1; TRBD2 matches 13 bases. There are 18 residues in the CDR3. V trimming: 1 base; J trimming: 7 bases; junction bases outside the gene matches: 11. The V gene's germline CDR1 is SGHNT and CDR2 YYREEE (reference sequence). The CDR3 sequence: CASSLLSRGLAGVNEQFF. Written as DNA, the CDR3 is TGTGCCAGCAGCTTGTTGTCCCGCGGACTAGCGGGGGTAAATGAGCAGTTCTTC.

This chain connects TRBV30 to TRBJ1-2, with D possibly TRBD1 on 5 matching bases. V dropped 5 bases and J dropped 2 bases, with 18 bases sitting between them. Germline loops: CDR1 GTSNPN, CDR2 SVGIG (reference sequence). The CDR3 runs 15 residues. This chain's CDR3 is CAWAPLGGANYGYTF. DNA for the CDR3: TGTGCCTGGGCCCCTCTCGGCGGGGCCAACTATGGCTACACCTTC.

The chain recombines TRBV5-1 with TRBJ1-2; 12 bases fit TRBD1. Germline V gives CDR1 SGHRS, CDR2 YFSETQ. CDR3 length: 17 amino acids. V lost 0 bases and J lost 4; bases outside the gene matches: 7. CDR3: CASSLDWDRGRGYGYTF. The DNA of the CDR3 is TGCGCCAGCAGCTTGGATTGGGACAGGGGGCGCGGCTATGGCTACACCTTC.

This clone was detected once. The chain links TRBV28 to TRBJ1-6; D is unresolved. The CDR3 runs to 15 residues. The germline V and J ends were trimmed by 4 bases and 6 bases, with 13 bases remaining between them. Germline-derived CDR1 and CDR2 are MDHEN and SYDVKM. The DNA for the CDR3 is TGTGCCAGCAGTTCGCCCGGGTCCCCTAATTCACCCCTCCACTTT. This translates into CASSSPGSPNSPLHF.

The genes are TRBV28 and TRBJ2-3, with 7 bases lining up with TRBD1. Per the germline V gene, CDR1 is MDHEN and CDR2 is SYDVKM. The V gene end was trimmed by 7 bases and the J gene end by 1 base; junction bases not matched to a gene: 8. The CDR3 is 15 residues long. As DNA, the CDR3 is TGTGCCAGCACCGAACGACAGGGTGGCACAGATACGCAGTATTTT. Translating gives CASTERQGGTDTQYF.

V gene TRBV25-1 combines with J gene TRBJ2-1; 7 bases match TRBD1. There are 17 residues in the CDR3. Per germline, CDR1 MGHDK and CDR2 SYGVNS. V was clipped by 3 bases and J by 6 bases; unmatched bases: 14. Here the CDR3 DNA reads TGTGCCAGCAGTGATCGTAATGACAGGGACGGAGGCAATGAGCAGTTCTTC. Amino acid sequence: CASSDRNDRDGGNEQFF.

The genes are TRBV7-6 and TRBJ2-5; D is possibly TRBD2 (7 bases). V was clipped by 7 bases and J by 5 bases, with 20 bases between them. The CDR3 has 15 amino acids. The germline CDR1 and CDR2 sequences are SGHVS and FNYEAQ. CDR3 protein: CASTRRGGPPETQYF. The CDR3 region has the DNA TGTGCCAGCACCCGGAGGGGGGGACCCCCCGAGACCCAGTACTTC.

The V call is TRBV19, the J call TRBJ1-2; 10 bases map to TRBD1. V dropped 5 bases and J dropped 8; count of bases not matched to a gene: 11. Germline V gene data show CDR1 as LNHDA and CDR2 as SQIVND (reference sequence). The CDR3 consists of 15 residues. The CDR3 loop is CASSPFEGTGAGYTF. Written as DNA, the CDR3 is TGTGCCAGTAGTCCTTTTGAAGGGACAGGGGCAGGCTACACCTTC.

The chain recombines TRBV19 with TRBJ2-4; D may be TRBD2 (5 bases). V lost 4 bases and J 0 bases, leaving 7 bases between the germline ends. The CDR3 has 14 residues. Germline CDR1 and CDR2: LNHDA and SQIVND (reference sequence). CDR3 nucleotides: TGTGCCAGTAGTAACGGGATAGCCAAAAACATTCAGTACTTC. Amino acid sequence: CASSNGIAKNIQYF. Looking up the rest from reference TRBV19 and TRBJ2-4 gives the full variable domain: DGGITQSPKYLFRKEGQNVTLSCEQNLNHDAMYWYRQDPGQGLRLIYYSQIVNDFQKGDIAEGYSVSREKKESFPLTVTSAQKNPTAFYLCASSNGIAKNIQYFGAGTRLSVL.

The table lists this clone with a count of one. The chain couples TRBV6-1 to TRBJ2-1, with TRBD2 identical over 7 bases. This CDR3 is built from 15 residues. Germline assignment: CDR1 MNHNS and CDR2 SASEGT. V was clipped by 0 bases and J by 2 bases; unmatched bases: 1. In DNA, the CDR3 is TGTGCCAGCAGTGAAGCAGCGGGGCCCTACAATGAGCAGTTCTTC. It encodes CASSEAAGPYNEQFF.

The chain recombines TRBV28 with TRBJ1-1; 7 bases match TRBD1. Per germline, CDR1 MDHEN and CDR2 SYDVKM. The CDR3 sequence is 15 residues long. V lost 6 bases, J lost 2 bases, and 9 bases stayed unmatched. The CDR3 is CASSLPTGVNTEAFF. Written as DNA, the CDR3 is TGTGCCAGCAGCCTACCTACAGGGGTCAACACTGAAGCTTTCTTT.

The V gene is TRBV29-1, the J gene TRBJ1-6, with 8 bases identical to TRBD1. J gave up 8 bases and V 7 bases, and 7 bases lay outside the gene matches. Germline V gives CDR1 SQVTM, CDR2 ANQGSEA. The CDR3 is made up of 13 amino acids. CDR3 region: CSAATGVDSPLHF. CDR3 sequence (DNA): TGCAGCGCCGCGACAGGGGTGGATTCACCCCTCCACTTT.

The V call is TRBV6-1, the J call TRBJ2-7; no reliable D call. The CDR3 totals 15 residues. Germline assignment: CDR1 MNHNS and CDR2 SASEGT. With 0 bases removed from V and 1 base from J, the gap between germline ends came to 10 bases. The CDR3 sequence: CASSEAHDGSYEQYF. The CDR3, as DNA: TGTGCCAGCAGTGAAGCGCATGACGGGTCCTACGAGCAGTACTTC.

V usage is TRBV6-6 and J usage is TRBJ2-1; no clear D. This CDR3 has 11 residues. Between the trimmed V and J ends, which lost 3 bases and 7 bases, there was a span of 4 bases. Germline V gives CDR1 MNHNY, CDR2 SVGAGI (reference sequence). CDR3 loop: CASSYPNEQFF. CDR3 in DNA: TGTGCCAGCAGTTATCCGAATGAGCAGTTCTTC.

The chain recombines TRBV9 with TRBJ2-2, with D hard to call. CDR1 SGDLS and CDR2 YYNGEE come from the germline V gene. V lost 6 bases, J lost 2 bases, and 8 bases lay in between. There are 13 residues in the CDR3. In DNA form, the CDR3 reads TGTGCCAGCATGGGTAGCAACACCGGGGAGCTGTTTTTT. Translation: CASMGSNTGELFF.

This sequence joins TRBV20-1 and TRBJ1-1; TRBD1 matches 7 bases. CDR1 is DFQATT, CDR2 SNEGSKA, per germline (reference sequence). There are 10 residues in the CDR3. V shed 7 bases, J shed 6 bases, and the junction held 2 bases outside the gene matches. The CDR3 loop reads CSGTGAEAFF. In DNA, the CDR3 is TGCAGTGGGACAGGTGCTGAAGCTTTCTTT.

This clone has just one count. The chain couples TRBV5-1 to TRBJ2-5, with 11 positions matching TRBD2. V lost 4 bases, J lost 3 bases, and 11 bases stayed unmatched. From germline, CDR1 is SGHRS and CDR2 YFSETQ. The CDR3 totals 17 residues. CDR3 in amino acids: CASSLDALLAGEETQYF. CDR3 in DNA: TGCGCCAGCAGCCTCGACGCCCTACTAGCGGGGGAAGAGACCCAGTACTTC.

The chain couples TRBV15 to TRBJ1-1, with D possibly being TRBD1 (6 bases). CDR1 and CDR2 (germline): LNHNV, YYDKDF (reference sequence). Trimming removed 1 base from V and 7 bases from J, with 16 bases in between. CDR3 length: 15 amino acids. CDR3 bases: TGTGCCACCAGCAGAGCTTATGGGGGCCTCTATGAAGCTTTCTTT. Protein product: CATSRAYGGLYEAFF.

The CDR3 nucleotides are TGTGCCACCAGCAGAGATGGGAGGAACTATGGCTACACCTTC. It codes for CATSRDGRNYGYTF. This sequence joins TRBV15 and TRBJ1-2, with no clear D. In germline, CDR1 is LNHNV, CDR2 YYDKDF (reference sequence). The germline V and J ends were trimmed by 0 bases and 2 bases, with 7 bases remaining between them. CDR3 length equals 14 residues.

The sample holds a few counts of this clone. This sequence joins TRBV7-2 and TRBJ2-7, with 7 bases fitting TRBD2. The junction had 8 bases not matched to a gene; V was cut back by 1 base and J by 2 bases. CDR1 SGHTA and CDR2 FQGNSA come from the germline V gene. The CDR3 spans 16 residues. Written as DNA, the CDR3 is TGTGCCAGCAGCTTAGATAAGCTAGCGGCAACCTACGAGCAGTACTTC. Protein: CASSLDKLAATYEQYF.

CDR3 DNA: TGTGCCAGCAGCGTGCTGACAGGGGGGGAGCTGTTTTTT. Encoded protein: CASSVLTGGELFF. The chain couples TRBV9 to TRBJ2-2; TRBD1 matches at 7 bases. This CDR3 comprises 13 residues. Germline CDR1 is SGDLS and CDR2 is YYNGEE. V lost 2 bases and J lost 8; bases outside the gene matches: 3.

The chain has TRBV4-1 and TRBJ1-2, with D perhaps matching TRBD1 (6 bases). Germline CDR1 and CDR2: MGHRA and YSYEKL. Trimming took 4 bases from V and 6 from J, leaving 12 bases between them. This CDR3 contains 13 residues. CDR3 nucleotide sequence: TGCGCCAGCAGCCTCAGGGGATTCGATGGCTACACCTTC. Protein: CASSLRGFDGYTF.

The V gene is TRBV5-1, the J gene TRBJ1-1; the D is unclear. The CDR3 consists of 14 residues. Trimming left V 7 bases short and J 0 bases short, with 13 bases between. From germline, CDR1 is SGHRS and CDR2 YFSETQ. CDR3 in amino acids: CASRTNTMNTEAFF. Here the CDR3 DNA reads TGCGCCAGCCGAACGAACACCATGAACACTGAAGCTTTCTTT.

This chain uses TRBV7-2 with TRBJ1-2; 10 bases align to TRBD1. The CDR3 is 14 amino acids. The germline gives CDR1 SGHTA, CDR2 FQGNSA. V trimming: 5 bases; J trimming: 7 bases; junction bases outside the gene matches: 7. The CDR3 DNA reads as TGTGCCAGCAGCCAACGACAGGGGGCGGGTGGCTACACCTTC. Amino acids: CASSQRQGAGGYTF.

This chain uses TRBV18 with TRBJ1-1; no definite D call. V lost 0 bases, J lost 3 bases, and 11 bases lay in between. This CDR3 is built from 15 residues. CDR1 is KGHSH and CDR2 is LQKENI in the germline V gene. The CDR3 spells CASSPPNLRDTEAFF. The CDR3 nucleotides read TGTGCCAGCTCACCACCGAATCTGAGGGACACTGAAGCTTTCTTT.

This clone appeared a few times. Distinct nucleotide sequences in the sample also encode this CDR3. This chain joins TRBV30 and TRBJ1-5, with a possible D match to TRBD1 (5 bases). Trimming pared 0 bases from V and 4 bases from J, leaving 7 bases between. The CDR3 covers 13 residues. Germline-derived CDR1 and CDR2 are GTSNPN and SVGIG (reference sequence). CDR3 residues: CAWSVRGNQPQHF. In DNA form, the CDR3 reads TGTGCCTGGAGTGTACGGGGGAATCAGCCCCAGCATTTT. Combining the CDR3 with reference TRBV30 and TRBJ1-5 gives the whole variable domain SQTIHQWPATLVQPVGSPLSLECTVEGTSNPNLYWYRQAAGRGLQLLFYSVGIGQISSEVPQNLSASRPQDRQFILSSKKLLLSDSGFYLCAWSVRGNQPQHFGDGTRLSIL.

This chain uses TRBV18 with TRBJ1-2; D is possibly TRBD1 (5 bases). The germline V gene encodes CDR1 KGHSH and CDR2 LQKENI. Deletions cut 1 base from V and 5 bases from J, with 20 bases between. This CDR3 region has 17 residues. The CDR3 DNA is TGTGCCAGCTCACCACTGGGAGCCAGCCTGGAGGGGTATGGCTACACCTTC. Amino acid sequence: CASSPLGASLEGYGYTF.

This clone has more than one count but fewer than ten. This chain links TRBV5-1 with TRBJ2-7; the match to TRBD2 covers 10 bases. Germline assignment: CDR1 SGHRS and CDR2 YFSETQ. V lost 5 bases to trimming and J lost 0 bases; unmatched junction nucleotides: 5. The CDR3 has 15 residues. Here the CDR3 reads CASSLAGAISYEQYF. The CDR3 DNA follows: TGCGCCAGCAGTCTAGCGGGAGCCATCTCCTACGAGCAGTACTTC.